The 2 T cell receptor beta chains presented below share a single source sample, sequenced in a study of shared clonotypes between healthy human individuals. Some clones are missing from TCRdb's copy, which holds only in-frame ones; the method was immunoSEQ multiplex PCR. The sample yields some 510,000 clones, 70% to 80% seen once. The sequencing sample was made of PBMCs. The receptors shown here come from a woman in her forties in good health. Some clones in this sample may be carry-over from other donors' samples.

This rearrangement joins TRBV7-8 to TRBJ1-2, with D hard to call. Deletions cut 5 bases from V and 5 bases from J, with 15 bases between. The CDR3 runs to 14 residues. The germline V gene encodes CDR1 SGHVS and CDR2 FQNEAQ. This CDR3 reads CASSTGVRDYGYTF. The CDR3 coding sequence is TGTGCCAGCAGCACCGGGGTCCGGGATTATGGCTACACCTTC.

V gene TRBV28 combines with J gene TRBJ1-2; possible D gene TRBD1, 6 bases. This CDR3 spans 15 amino acids. Trimming removed 3 bases at V and 4 bases at J, with 15 bases between. Germline-derived CDR1 and CDR2 are MDHEN and SYDVKM. The DNA of the CDR3 is TGTGCCAGCAGTTTGGCAGGGGCGCTGAGCTATGGCTACACCTTC. Amino acids: CASSLAGALSYGYTF.